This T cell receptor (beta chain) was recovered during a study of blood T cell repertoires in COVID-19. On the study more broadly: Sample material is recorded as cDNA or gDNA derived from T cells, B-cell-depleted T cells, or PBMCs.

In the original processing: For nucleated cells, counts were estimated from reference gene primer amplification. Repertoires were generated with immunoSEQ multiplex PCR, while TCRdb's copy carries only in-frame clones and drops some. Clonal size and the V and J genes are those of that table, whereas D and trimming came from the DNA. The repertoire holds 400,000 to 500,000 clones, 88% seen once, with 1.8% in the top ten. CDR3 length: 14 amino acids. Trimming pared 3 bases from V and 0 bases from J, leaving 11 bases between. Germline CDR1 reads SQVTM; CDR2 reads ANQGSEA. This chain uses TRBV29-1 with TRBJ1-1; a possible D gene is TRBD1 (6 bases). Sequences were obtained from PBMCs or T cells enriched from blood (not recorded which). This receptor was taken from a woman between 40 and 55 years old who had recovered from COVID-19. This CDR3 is CSVESDSMNTEAFF. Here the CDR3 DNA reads TGCAGCGTTGAGTCGGACAGCATGAACACTGAAGCTTTCTTT.